This entry is about one T cell receptor beta chain. Its antigen is still unknown. This sample stems from a study of cytomegalovirus exposure and HLA in healthy donors. 13 Jbeta primers and 60 Vbeta primers were used for the PCR. As handled by the study authors: Later, tens of millions of unique TCR beta chains were counted in an analysis, and around 11 million of them were shared. Only in-frame clones appear in the TCRdb table, and some are missing; sequencing was by immunoSEQ multiplex PCR. V, J and clone size are those of that table, while D and trimming were read from the DNA. With about 140,000 clones in the sample, the ten largest clones hold about 2.2%. The CDR3 has 11 amino acids. Germline CDR1 reads SGDLS; CDR2 reads YYNGEE. V shed 3 bases, J shed 12 bases, and the junction held 4 bases outside the gene matches. The study, taken as a whole, reports: The study flagged around 160 TCR beta chains as cytomegalovirus-associated. Later analysis indicated greater clonal expansion among HLA-associated TCR beta chains than among equally common other chains.

The source material was PBMCs. The rearrangement links TRBV9 to TRBJ1-2, with TRBD1 matching 8 bases. This clonotype was obtained from a woman younger than 35 in good health and CMV-seronegative. CDR3 sequence: CASSGRQGNTF. The CDR3 region has the DNA TGTGCCAGCAGCGGTCGACAGGGGAACACCTTC.